This record looks at one TCR beta chain sequence and its context. Its antigen remains unknown. The data belong to a study of cytomegalovirus exposure and HLA in healthy donors. Primers included in the PCR were 60 Vbeta and 13 Jbeta primers. The assay was immunoSEQ multiplex PCR, and TCRdb's table has in-frame clones only and misses some. Of 100,000 to 150,000 clones in the sample, 65% to 80% were seen once. V lost 2 bases and J lost 7; bases outside the gene matches: 6. The CDR3 spans 15 residues. Germline V CDR1 and CDR2: SNHLY, FYNNEI. The study's findings and limits: Cytomegalovirus-associated status was assigned to about 180 TCR beta chains. Later analysis revealed greater clonal expansion in HLA-associated TCR beta chains than in equally common others.

The chain has TRBV2 and TRBJ2-2, with TRBD2 matching 8 bases. The source material was PBMCs. This TCR came from a woman aged 60-75 years in good health and CMV-seropositive. CDR3 nucleotide sequence: TGTGCCAGCAGTGAAACGGGAGGGCCGGTCGGGGAGCTGTTTTTT. As protein: CASSETGGPVGELFF.